This record covers a single TCR beta chain. Its antigen is undetermined. CDR1 and CDR2 from the germline V gene are PRHDT and FYEKMQ (reference sequence). V gave up 6 bases and J gave up 0 bases, with 18 bases separating them. This CDR3 is built from 16 residues. These data are taken from a study of cytomegalovirus exposure and HLA in healthy donors. Unrecorded immune exposures were likely, despite nominal health at sampling. Study-wide findings and caveats: Per published accounts, TCR beta sequences correctly predicted the HLA-A and HLA-B alleles of most subjects. Near-uniform donor sequencing depth was presumed by presence/absence analyses.

The PCR ran on 60 Vbeta and 13 Jbeta primers. This table comes from immunoSEQ multiplex PCR, and its TCRdb copy is limited to in-frame clones, with some not included. Found here are over 100,000 clones, roughly 70% of them singletons; the top ten hold 8.4%. The sample consisted of PBMCs. The gene calls are TRBV13 and TRBJ2-7, with D unresolved. This TCR was recovered from a man aged 35 to 55 in good health and CMV-seronegative. The CDR3: CASSLGFDRSSYEQYF. The CDR3 bases are TGTGCCAGCAGTCTAGGTTTTGACCGAAGCTCCTACGAGCAGTACTTC.